The subject of this entry is one TCR beta chain. Trimming at V came to 0 bases and at J to 3 bases, leaving 5 bases not matched to a gene. Germline values: CDR1 SGHDT, CDR2 YYEEEE. This CDR3 has 16 residues. Per the original methods: Counts of nucleated cells, estimated from reference gene primer amplification, were obtained. Clones were read by immunoSEQ multiplex PCR, and TCRdb kept only the in-frame ones, dropping some. D and trimming were read from the DNA, whereas the V and J calls and clone size are those reported in that table. Of about 160,000 clones in the sample, 80% to 90% were seen once. This entry is derived from a study of blood T cell repertoires in COVID-19.

The source of this sequence is a woman aged 65 to 85 with COVID-19, enrolled during active disease. The chain employs TRBV5-6 and TRBJ2-7; 11 positions agree with TRBD1. The sample taken for sequencing was peripheral blood. CDR3 sequence (DNA): TGTGCCAGCAGCTTGGGGCAAGGGACAGGGGGCTACGAGCAGTACTTC. Amino acid sequence: CASSLGQGTGGYEQYF.